This passage covers 27 T cell receptor beta chains from one sample sequenced in a study of OX40 agonist ivuxolimab in advanced cancers. Only in-frame clones appear in the TCRdb table, and some are missing; sequencing was by immunoSEQ multiplex PCR. The sample has roughly 90,000 clones, approximately 90% seen once. The source material was CD4+ or CD8+ T cells sorted from blood, sampled in a trial of the OX40 agonist ivuxolimab. The receptors here all came from an adult with an advanced solid tumor such as melanoma, head and neck, liver or kidney cancer.

This chain connects TRBV18 to TRBJ1-3; possibly TRBD1 for D (5 bases). The CDR3 consists of 16 residues. Germline V CDR1 and CDR2: KGHSH, LQKENI. The V end was cut by 1 base, the J end by 5 bases, with 15 bases between. DNA of the CDR3: TGTGCCAGCTCACCACTACCCAGGGTCGGTCGAAACACCATATATTTT. This encodes CASSPLPRVGRNTIYF.

The chain recombines TRBV2 with TRBJ2-1; D possibly corresponds to TRBD1 (5 bases). Trimming stripped 5 bases from V and 4 bases from J, with 15 bases between. CDR1 and CDR2 from the germline V gene are SNHLY and FYNNEI. CDR3 length: 15 residues. CDR3 in amino acids: CASSYRQSVYNEQFF. Here the CDR3 DNA reads TGTGCCAGCAGTTATAGACAGTCGGTTTACAATGAGCAGTTCTTC.

This chain joins TRBV19 and TRBJ2-5, with D unclear. The CDR3 has 13 amino acids. Germline CDR1 and CDR2: LNHDA and SQIVND (reference sequence). V gave up 6 bases and J gave up 5 bases, with 13 bases separating them. The CDR3 sequence: CASRSGSRETQYF. The CDR3 DNA sequence: TGTGCCAGTAGGTCCGGGTCCAGGGAGACCCAGTACTTC.

V gene TRBV7-3 combines with J gene TRBJ1-1; D not certain. CDR3 length equals 15 residues. Germline CDR1 and CDR2: SGHTA and FQGTGA. Deletions cut 1 base from V and 1 base from J, with 10 bases between. CDR3 region: CASSLSYTTNTEAFF. The CDR3 DNA follows: TGTGCCAGCAGCTTAAGTTACACGACGAACACTGAAGCTTTCTTT.

This clone was seen once. The CDR3: CASSLGSGTSYNEQFF. Here the CDR3 DNA reads TGTGCCAGCAGCTTGGGTAGCGGGACTTCCTACAATGAGCAGTTCTTC. This chain uses TRBV5-4 with TRBJ2-1, with 8 bases identical to TRBD2. Germline CDR1 and CDR2: SGHNT and YYREEE (reference sequence). With V trimmed by 0 bases and J by 1 base, 3 bases remained unmatched. The CDR3 contains 16 residues.

This chain connects TRBV19 to TRBJ2-7; TRBD2 matches at 13 bases. V gave up 4 bases and J gave up 1 base; unmatched junction bases: 4. The CDR3 loop spans 16 amino acids. Looked up from germline, CDR1 is LNHDA and CDR2 is SQIVND (reference sequence). The CDR3: CASSRGLAGASYEQYF. CDR3 DNA: TGTGCCAGTAGTAGAGGACTAGCGGGAGCATCCTACGAGCAGTACTTC. The full variable domain, with the rest looked up from reference TRBV19 and TRBJ2-7, is DGGITQSPKYLFRKEGQNVTLSCEQNLNHDAMYWYRQDPGQGLRLIYYSQIVNDFQKGDIAEGYSVSREKKESFPLTVTSAQKNPTAFYLCASSRGLAGASYEQYFGPGTRLTVT.

This chain uses TRBV19 with TRBJ2-1; D is unclear. The CDR3 extends over 14 amino acids. Trimming removed 8 bases at V and 2 bases at J, with 13 bases between. The germline CDR1 and CDR2 sequences are LNHDA and SQIVND (reference sequence). CDR3 in DNA: TGTGCCAGTCTCGTGGGCGGACCCTACAATGAGCAGTTCTTC. Protein sequence: CASLVGGPYNEQFF.

The table lists this clone with a count of one. The chain employs TRBV7-3 and TRBJ2-3; D is unresolved. The CDR3 length is 18 residues. Germline CDR1 and CDR2: SGHTA and FQGTGA. V was trimmed by 5 bases and J by 1 base, leaving 22 bases between them. Here the CDR3 DNA reads TGTGCCAGCAGCGCCGCCGTACGGGCCCCACGCGGCACAGATACGCAGTATTTT. It specifies CASSAAVRAPRGTDTQYF.

This clone was observed a single time. This chain joins TRBV18 and TRBJ2-2; TRBD2 matches 7 bases. Germline V gene lookup returns CDR1 KGHSH and CDR2 LQKENI. With 0 bases clipped from V and 7 bases from J, the junction kept 2 bases outside the gene matches. This CDR3 region has 14 residues. The CDR3 region is CASSPPRTSGELFF. In DNA, the CDR3 is TGTGCCAGCTCACCACCCCGGACTAGCGGGGAGCTGTTTTTT.

In DNA form, the CDR3 reads TGTGCCAGCAGTTTAGAAAGGGGCTACACCTTC. Translated, it gives CASSLERGYTF. The genes are TRBV28 and TRBJ1-2; the D is unclear. V was clipped by 2 bases and J by 8 bases, with 6 bases between them. Germline V gives CDR1 MDHEN, CDR2 SYDVKM. This CDR3 has 11 amino acids.

J is TRBJ2-7 and V is TRBV7-2; D ambiguous. The CDR3 loop spans 13 amino acids. Germline V gene lookup returns CDR1 SGHTA and CDR2 FQGNSA. V lost 6 bases and J 0 bases, leaving 9 bases between the germline ends. The CDR3, as DNA: TGTGCCAGCAGACGGTACAGCTCCTACGAGCAGTACTTC. It specifies CASRRYSSYEQYF.

The chain is built from TRBV11-3 and TRBJ2-1, with D maybe TRBD2 (5 bases). The V and J ends lost 5 bases and 4 bases respectively, with 12 bases between them. The germline CDR1 and CDR2 sequences are SGHNT and YENEEA. This CDR3 spans 14 amino acids. The CDR3 DNA reads TGTGCCAGCAGCCGGGATAGCGCGTACAATGAGCAGTTCTTC. Translated: CASSRDSAYNEQFF.

The chain employs TRBV19 and TRBJ1-1; TRBD1 might be the D (5 bases). The CDR3 is 14 amino acids. Deletions cut 5 bases from V and 4 bases from J, with 14 bases between. The germline gives CDR1 LNHDA, CDR2 SQIVND (reference sequence). The CDR3 protein is CASSRQGLSTEAFF. CDR3 DNA sequence: TGTGCCAGTAGTCGGCAGGGCCTGAGCACTGAAGCTTTCTTT.

The chain uses TRBV30 and TRBJ2-7, with D perhaps TRBD1 or TRBD2 (5 bases each). Deletions cut 8 bases from V and 2 bases from J, with 16 bases between. This CDR3 region has 13 residues. Per the germline V gene, CDR1 is GTSNPN and CDR2 is SVGIG (reference sequence). CDR3 loop: CARTRGSTYEQYF. CDR3 DNA sequence: TGTGCCCGCACGAGGGGTTCCACCTACGAGCAGTACTTC.

The chain's CDR3 is CASSRGGSTYEQYF. The CDR3 region has the DNA TGTGCCAGCTCACGAGGGGGAAGTACCTACGAGCAGTACTTC. V gene TRBV18 combines with J gene TRBJ2-7; D perhaps matches TRBD1 (6 bases). Germline assignment: CDR1 KGHSH and CDR2 LQKENI. This CDR3 contains 14 residues. V lost 4 bases to trimming and J lost 2 bases, with 12 bases between them.

The DNA of the CDR3 is TGTGCCAGCAGATCGACAGGGGGCACCCAGTACTTC. It specifies CASRSTGGTQYF. This chain uses TRBV7-9 with TRBJ2-5; 10 nucleotides align to TRBD1. CDR3 length: 12 residues. Unmatched junction bases numbered 3, after V lost 6 bases and J lost 8 bases. Germline CDR1 is SEHNR and CDR2 is FQNEAQ (reference sequence).

The J gene is TRBJ2-1, the V gene TRBV14; D may be TRBD2 (6 bases). This CDR3 region has 15 residues. Between the trimmed V and J ends, which lost 4 bases and 5 bases, there was a span of 15 bases. The V gene's germline CDR1 is SGHDN and CDR2 FVKESK. The CDR3 DNA follows: TGTGCCAGCAGCCGGGGAACTAGCAGAAACAATGAGCAGTTCTTC. Protein product: CASSRGTSRNNEQFF.

The chain employs TRBV11-1 and TRBJ2-4, with TRBD1 as a possible D gene (7 bases). The CDR3 consists of 13 residues. Per the germline V gene, CDR1 is SGHAT and CDR2 is FQDESV (reference sequence). V was pared by 5 bases and J by 9 bases, with 14 bases between. The CDR3 bases are TGTGCCAGCAGCCGTGGACAGGAGGGCATTCAGTACTTC. It specifies CASSRGQEGIQYF.

This chain joins TRBV7-2 and TRBJ2-5; D is undetermined. V shed 7 bases and J shed 5 bases, with 14 bases lying between them. Looked up from germline, CDR1 is SGHTA and CDR2 is FQGNSA. This CDR3 has 13 residues. The CDR3 sequence is CASTMWRSETQYF. The CDR3 DNA is TGTGCCAGCACCATGTGGCGTTCGGAGACCCAGTACTTC.

The chain links TRBV28 to TRBJ2-1; TRBD2 agrees at 7 bases. Per germline, CDR1 MDHEN and CDR2 SYDVKM. This CDR3 has 14 amino acids. After removal of 5 bases from V and 8 bases from J, the junction contained 9 bases not matched to a gene. In nucleotides, the CDR3 is TGTGCCAGCAGTCGGGGAGGGAAAAACCATGAGCAGTTCTTC. It yields the protein CASSRGGKNHEQFF.

This chain joins TRBV5-4 and TRBJ2-5; 8 bases are shared with TRBD1. The CDR3 totals 15 residues. Germline V gene lookup returns CDR1 SGHNT and CDR2 YYREEE (reference sequence). The trim removed 0 bases at V and 0 bases at J, leaving 1 base unmatched. The CDR3 DNA is TGTGCCAGCAGCTTGGGGACAGGGAACCAAGAGACCCAGTACTTC. It specifies CASSLGTGNQETQYF.

The chain carries TRBV4-1 and TRBJ2-3, with D unclear. CDR3 length: 15 amino acids. Per the germline V gene, CDR1 is MGHRA and CDR2 is YSYEKL. The V and J ends lost 0 bases and 3 bases respectively, with 10 bases between them. CDR3 DNA: TGCGCCAGCAGCCAAGAGGGTTCTGGAACAGATACGCAGTATTTT. Translating gives CASSQEGSGTDTQYF.

The chain uses TRBV18 and TRBJ2-3; possible D gene TRBD2, 6 bases. The V gene's germline CDR1 is KGHSH and CDR2 LQKENI. Trimming left V 3 bases short and J 6 bases short, with 16 bases between. CDR3 length: 15 amino acids. The CDR3 sequence: CASSPSGVRVDTQYF. In DNA, the CDR3 is TGTGCCAGCTCACCTAGCGGAGTAAGGGTTGATACGCAGTATTTT.

This chain links TRBV11-2 with TRBJ1-5; D call uncertain. V lost 0 bases and J lost 6, with 6 bases in between. This CDR3 is 13 amino acids long. Germline loops: CDR1 SGHAT, CDR2 FQNNGV. Here the CDR3 reads CASSLEAGQPQHF. In nucleotides, the CDR3 is TGTGCCAGCAGCTTAGAGGCGGGTCAGCCCCAGCATTTT.

This chain connects TRBV18 to TRBJ2-5, with a possible D match to TRBD1 (6 bases). The CDR3 has 15 amino acids. CDR1 and CDR2 (germline): KGHSH, LQKENI. Trimming stripped 5 bases from V and 1 base from J, with 14 bases between. CDR3 sequence (DNA): TGTGCCAGCTCAACGACAGTAGGGGGCCAAGAGACCCAGTACTTC. Protein product: CASSTTVGGQETQYF.

The rearrangement joins TRBV14 to TRBJ2-1; D is unresolved. The CDR3 length is 14 residues. Trimming took off 0 bases at V and 8 bases at J, with 11 bases between the two ends. Germline assignment: CDR1 SGHDN and CDR2 FVKESK. This CDR3 is CASSQDWVGDEQFF. The DNA for the CDR3 is TGTGCCAGCAGCCAAGATTGGGTTGGCGATGAGCAGTTCTTC.

V usage is TRBV7-2 and J usage is TRBJ1-6; D might be TRBD1 (6 bases). Looked up from germline, CDR1 is SGHTA and CDR2 is FQGNSA. This CDR3 has 14 residues. Trimming left V 4 bases short and J 10 bases short, with 14 bases between. This CDR3 is CASSSTGLGSPLHF. The CDR3 DNA sequence: TGTGCCAGCAGCTCTACAGGGTTAGGGTCACCCCTCCACTTT.